This TCR beta chain was recorded in a study of T cells in Graves' hyperthyroidism and ophthalmopathy. RNA transcripts provided the source from which TCR beta CDR3 regions were amplified. The HTBI primer set served for first-round RT-PCR of the TCR CDR3. MiXCR, applied by TCRdb to the multiplex PCR reads, yields one record per CDR3 protein. The sample records tens of thousands of distinct CDR3 sequences, about 50% being singletons. The CDR3 runs 15 residues. V lost 3 bases to trimming and J lost 2 bases, with 8 bases between them. CDR1 SGHTA and CDR2 FQGNSA come from the germline V gene. The TCR was taken from a woman aged 45-59 years with Graves' hyperthyroidism that later progressed to Graves' ophthalmopathy. Sample: blood. The chain links TRBV7-2 to TRBJ2-6, with D unresolved. The CDR3 DNA is TGTGCCAGCAGCTTTACGGCCACTGGGGCCAACGTCCTGACTTTC. Protein sequence: CASSFTATGANVLTF. Full variable domain (rest looked up from reference TRBV7-2 and TRBJ2-6): GAGVSQSPSNKVTEKGKDVELRCDPISGHTALYWYRQSLGQGLEFLIYFQGNSAPDKSGLPSDRFSAERTGGSVSTLTIQRTQQEDSAVYLCASSFTATGANVLTFGAGSRLTVL.